The TCR beta chain under discussion was sequenced for a study of Ad26.COV2.S vaccination and SARS-CoV-2 variants. Across the whole study: Ad26.COV2.S given intramuscularly, once or twice 56 days apart. Findings and caveats of the study: Similar non-spike TCR breadth was seen in vaccine and placebo recipients.

The table came from immunoSEQ multiplex PCR; TCRdb's copy has only in-frame clones and leaves some out. This table has some 500,000 clones, roughly 89% appearing once. The treatment denotes: over 15 received Ad26.COV2.S at low or high dose, single or two shots; 5 received placebo; per-sample allocation not given. Collection of samples fell on day 63 after the first vaccine or placebo injection. As regards this clone: No antigen is known for it.

In germline, CDR1 is GTSNPN, CDR2 SVGIG (reference sequence). This CDR3 region has 10 residues. The V and J ends lost 4 bases and 8 bases respectively, with 8 bases between them. This chain joins TRBV30 and TRBJ1-2, with D perhaps matching TRBD1 (6 bases). This material consisted of peripheral blood, taken in a trial of Ad26.COV2.S vaccine versus placebo. The sequence derives from a person aged 18-60 years who received the Ad26.COV2.S COVID-19 vaccine or a placebo. In DNA form, the CDR3 reads TGTGCCTGGAAGGGGGGCGGCTACACCTTC. Translation gives CAWKGGGYTF.